This is a list of T cell receptor beta chains from one sample in a study of blood T cell repertoires in COVID-19. TCRdb's copy holds only in-frame clones and misses some; the assay was immunoSEQ multiplex PCR. The sample contains about 440,000 clones, less than 95% of which appear only once. Sequencing input: PBMCs or T cells enriched from blood (not recorded which). The origin of the receptors is a man between 18 and 29 years old who had recovered from COVID-19. CDR3s leave out the opening cysteine and the closing phenylalanine or tryptophan. Each record gives: V gene, CDR3 length, J gene, D gene, CDR3 protein. The D gene is left open where the match is weak.

v_call: TRBV27; cdr3_length: 12; j_call: TRBJ1-1; d_call: .; cdr3_aa: ASSGSGGNTEAF
v_call: TRBV18; cdr3_length: 11; j_call: TRBJ1-2; d_call: .; cdr3_aa: ASSRERDYGYT
v_call: TRBV13; cdr3_length: 11; j_call: TRBJ1-3; d_call: TRBD1; cdr3_aa: ASNRQGGNTIY
v_call: TRBV11-2; cdr3_length: 12; j_call: TRBJ2-7; d_call: TRBD1; cdr3_aa: ASSLRQGHYEQY
v_call: TRBV13; cdr3_length: 13; j_call: TRBJ1-2; d_call: .; cdr3_aa: ASSRNLLENYGYT
v_call: TRBV5-1; cdr3_length: 12; j_call: TRBJ2-7; d_call: TRBD2; cdr3_aa: ASGASGTFEGQY
v_call: TRBV3-1/TRBV3-2; cdr3_length: 11; j_call: TRBJ1-4; d_call: TRBD1; cdr3_aa: ASRAGGGEKLF
v_call: TRBV18; cdr3_length: 11; j_call: TRBJ1-2; d_call: TRBD1; cdr3_aa: ASSPQTGQGYT
v_call: TRBV11-2; cdr3_length: 11; j_call: TRBJ1-1; d_call: TRBD1; cdr3_aa: ASSGTGGSEAF
v_call: TRBV5-1; cdr3_length: 15; j_call: TRBJ1-1; d_call: TRBD1; cdr3_aa: ASSPGTGTNMNTEAF
v_call: TRBV11-2; cdr3_length: 11; j_call: TRBJ2-3; d_call: .; cdr3_aa: ASSPRGTDTQY
v_call: TRBV10-3; cdr3_length: 14; j_call: TRBJ2-2; d_call: .; cdr3_aa: AISAGLITNTGELF
v_call: TRBV5-4; cdr3_length: 12; j_call: TRBJ1-1; d_call: .; cdr3_aa: ASSFPGRDTEAF
v_call: TRBV28; cdr3_length: 11; j_call: TRBJ1-1; d_call: .; cdr3_aa: ATWDIMNTEAF
v_call: TRBV19; cdr3_length: 14; j_call: TRBJ2-3; d_call: TRBD1; cdr3_aa: ASSMGQTTSTDTQY
v_call: TRBV10-3; cdr3_length: 15; j_call: TRBJ1-4; d_call: .; cdr3_aa: AISSRTPNATNEKLF
v_call: TRBV4-1; cdr3_length: 13; j_call: TRBJ2-2; d_call: .; cdr3_aa: ASSQLGGATGELF
v_call: TRBV13; cdr3_length: 12; j_call: TRBJ1-1; d_call: .; cdr3_aa: ASSLSSGVGEAF
v_call: TRBV9; cdr3_length: 13; j_call: TRBJ1-6; d_call: .; cdr3_aa: ASSLGGSGDSPLH
v_call: TRBV27; cdr3_length: 12; j_call: TRBJ2-4; d_call: .; cdr3_aa: ASSLMGEGDIQY
v_call: TRBV28; cdr3_length: 12; j_call: TRBJ1-2; d_call: TRBD1; cdr3_aa: ASSPTLDRVGYT
v_call: TRBV6-5; cdr3_length: 13; j_call: TRBJ1-1; d_call: TRBD1; cdr3_aa: ASKPPDREGMGAF
v_call: TRBV28; cdr3_length: 11; j_call: TRBJ1-2; d_call: TRBD1; cdr3_aa: ASRTGGAVGYT
v_call: TRBV11-2; cdr3_length: 14; j_call: TRBJ2-5; d_call: .; cdr3_aa: ASSLDRRGGQETQY
v_call: TRBV14; cdr3_length: 12; j_call: TRBJ2-5; d_call: .; cdr3_aa: ASSTGAGVETQY
v_call: TRBV18; cdr3_length: 11; j_call: TRBJ2-7; d_call: TRBD2; cdr3_aa: ASSPSGGGEQY
v_call: TRBV24-1; cdr3_length: 12; j_call: TRBJ1-5; d_call: TRBD1; cdr3_aa: ATSGGTVNQPQH
v_call: TRBV19; cdr3_length: 15; j_call: TRBJ1-4; d_call: TRBD1; cdr3_aa: ASSSPRDSGVNEKLF
v_call: TRBV5-3; cdr3_length: 13; j_call: TRBJ1-6; d_call: TRBD1; cdr3_aa: ARSDTGQGNSPLH
v_call: TRBV9; cdr3_length: 11; j_call: TRBJ1-3; d_call: .; cdr3_aa: ASSGHTGNTIY
v_call: TRBV19; cdr3_length: 12; j_call: TRBJ1-1; d_call: TRBD1; cdr3_aa: ASRSEQGATEAF
v_call: TRBV3-1/TRBV3-2; cdr3_length: 10; j_call: TRBJ1-2; d_call: .; cdr3_aa: ASSQESYGYT
v_call: TRBV27; cdr3_length: 15; j_call: TRBJ1-6; d_call: .; cdr3_aa: ASSLNPGTGRNSPLH
v_call: TRBV19; cdr3_length: 13; j_call: TRBJ1-3; d_call: TRBD1; cdr3_aa: ASRETGGYGNTIY
v_call: TRBV2; cdr3_length: 12; j_call: TRBJ1-1; d_call: TRBD1; cdr3_aa: ASSDRGHDTEAF
v_call: TRBV2; cdr3_length: 13; j_call: TRBJ1-5; d_call: .; cdr3_aa: ASRQDRRQDQPQH
v_call: TRBV29-1; cdr3_length: 11; j_call: TRBJ2-2; d_call: TRBD1; cdr3_aa: SATGQTPGELF
v_call: TRBV27; cdr3_length: 15; j_call: TRBJ2-2; d_call: TRBD2; cdr3_aa: ASSLTGLAGNTGELF
v_call: TRBV3-1/TRBV3-2; cdr3_length: 12; j_call: TRBJ1-6; d_call: .; cdr3_aa: ASSPGRGNSPLH
v_call: TRBV7-3; cdr3_length: 10; j_call: TRBJ1-1; d_call: .; cdr3_aa: ASSPGGFPAF
v_call: TRBV6-5; cdr3_length: 13; j_call: TRBJ1-2; d_call: TRBD1; cdr3_aa: ASTRTGDPPGGYT
v_call: TRBV15; cdr3_length: 11; j_call: TRBJ1-5; d_call: .; cdr3_aa: ATSRTGNQPQH
v_call: TRBV2; cdr3_length: 14; j_call: TRBJ2-3; d_call: .; cdr3_aa: ASKVWPGAITDTQY
v_call: TRBV27; cdr3_length: 12; j_call: TRBJ1-5; d_call: TRBD1; cdr3_aa: ASSLMPGGQPQH
v_call: TRBV3-1/TRBV3-2; cdr3_length: 12; j_call: TRBJ2-3; d_call: TRBD2; cdr3_aa: ASSELAGAGTQY
v_call: TRBV2; cdr3_length: 11; j_call: TRBJ1-6; d_call: .; cdr3_aa: ASSGDSASPLH